This is a list of T cell receptor beta chains from one sample in a study of regulatory dendritic cells for organ transplantation. Here immunoSEQ multiplex PCR was the method, and the copy in TCRdb shows in-frame clones only, minus some. The sample includes 34,000 or so clones, roughly 89% of them seen just once. The sample was naive CD4+ T cells from blood. All receptors come from a human donor in good health. Both conserved end residues are part of each CDR3. D genes are given only for firm matches.

CDR3nt	CDR3aa	j_gene	v_gene	d_gene
TGTGCCAGCAGCTTAATGGAATGGGAGCTGTTTTTT	CASSLMEWELFF	TRBJ2-2	TRBV7-8	-
TGTGCCAGCAGGACTAGCGGGGCAGGGAGCTCAGATACGCAGTATTTT	CASRTSGAGSSDTQYF	TRBJ2-3	TRBV28	TRBD2
TGCGCCAGCAGCCAAGTTAGCCAGCGTGGGGCCGCAGATACGCAGTATTTT	CASSQVSQRGAADTQYF	TRBJ2-3	TRBV4-3	-
TGTGCCAGCAGGGTTTCGGGGCGGATCGAGCAGTACTTC	CASRVSGRIEQYF	TRBJ2-7	TRBV7-2	-
TGTGCCAGTAGTCAACCGGGACCTAGCCACGGGGGCTACACCTTC	CASSQPGPSHGGYTF	TRBJ1-2	TRBV19	-
TGCGCCAGCAGCCTAGGCCCAGATCAGCCCCAGCATTTT	CASSLGPDQPQHF	TRBJ1-5	TRBV4-1	-
TGTGCCAGCAGCTTAGTCGCCGGGACTAGCGGTTACAATGAGCAGTTCTTC	CASSLVAGTSGYNEQFF	TRBJ2-1	TRBV7-8	TRBD2
TGTGCCGCCCGGGACCATAACACCGGGGAGCTGTTTTTT	CAARDHNTGELFF	TRBJ2-2	TRBV5-4	-
TGTGCCAGCTCACCGGGGCTAGCGGGAGAGAGAGATACGCAGTATTTT	CASSPGLAGERDTQYF	TRBJ2-3	TRBV18	TRBD2
TGTGCCATCAGTGATGATTGGACAGATACCTCTGGGGCCAACGTCCTGACTTTC	CAISDDWTDTSGANVLTF	TRBJ2-6	TRBV10-3	-
TGCAGCGTTGGGGGCTCCAGTCGGGCCCTTGTTTATGGTGAGCAGTTCTTC	CSVGGSSRALVYGEQFF	TRBJ2-1	TRBV29-1	-
TGTGCCAGCAGTTACTCGTCAGGGGTTGGCTACACCTTC	CASSYSSGVGYTF	TRBJ1-2	TRBV6-5	-
TGTGCCAGCAGCCCCTTGCGCATAGCGGAACTAAACTACGAGCAGTACTTC	CASSPLRIAELNYEQYF	TRBJ2-7	TRBV11-2	-
TGTGCCAGTAGTAGCGGACAGGGATCCTACGAGCAGTACTTC	CASSSGQGSYEQYF	TRBJ2-7	TRBV19	TRBD1
TGTGCCAGCAGTTTTAGTGGTGCTGGGGCCAACGTCCTGACTTTC	CASSFSGAGANVLTF	TRBJ2-6	TRBV27	-
TGTGCCAGCGAAGGACAGAGGGTGTACAATGAGCAGTTCTTC	CASEGQRVYNEQFF	TRBJ2-1	TRBV28	-
TGTGCCAGCAGCTCCCCGGGACTAGTGGGAAACGAGCAGTTCTTC	CASSSPGLVGNEQFF	TRBJ2-1	TRBV7-2	TRBD2
TGTGCCAGCAGTACACGATCGGGCACTGAAGCTTTCTTT	CASSTRSGTEAFF	TRBJ1-1	TRBV6-6	-
TGCGCCAGCAGCTTACAGGGGACGGCCTACGAGCAGTACTTC	CASSLQGTAYEQYF	TRBJ2-7	TRBV5-1	TRBD1
TGTGCCACCAGCAGCCAGACAGGGTACAATGAGCAGTTCTTC	CATSSQTGYNEQFF	TRBJ2-1	TRBV15	TRBD1
TGTGCCAGCAGCGCCGAAGCGGGAGGGACCGGGTATACGCAGTATTTT	CASSAEAGGTGYTQYF	TRBJ2-3	TRBV7-8	TRBD2
TGCGCCAGCAGCTTGACCCGGACAGGGTTGAGCACCGGGGAGCTGTTTTTT	CASSLTRTGLSTGELFF	TRBJ2-2	TRBV5-1	TRBD1
TGTGCCAGCAGCACACTAGCTGTGGATACGCAGTATTTT	CASSTLAVDTQYF	TRBJ2-3	TRBV5-6	-
TGTGCCAGCAGTCCCCTGGTTGCCTACGAGCAGTACTTC	CASSPLVAYEQYF	TRBJ2-7	TRBV27	-
TGTGCCAGCAGTGAAATTTCGTGGAACACTGAAGCTTTCTTT	CASSEISWNTEAFF	TRBJ1-1	TRBV2	-
TGTGCCAGCTCACTTCGGGACAGGGGCCCAGATACGCAGTATTTT	CASSLRDRGPDTQYF	TRBJ2-3	TRBV18	TRBD1
TGTGCCAGCTCAATAGGAGTGAAGGTGAACACTGAAGCTTTCTTT	CASSIGVKVNTEAFF	TRBJ1-1	TRBV18	-